This T cell receptor beta chain originates from a study of monozygotic twins with inflammatory bowel disease. The CDR3 runs to 15 residues. Germline lookup yields CDR1 DFQATT and CDR2 SNEGSKA (reference sequence). TCRdb reprocessed the 5' RACE reads, keeping one entry per CDR3 protein, no DNA. The table for this sample gives some 130,000 distinct CDR3 sequences. The receptor was derived from a human donor with ulcerative colitis or Crohn's disease, or a healthy co-twin of an affected twin (not recorded which). Source material: blood. The rearrangement uses TRBV20-1 and TRBJ1-1; lacking DNA, the TRBD1 call made by TCRdb goes unchecked. The CDR3 reads CSARDPGQLNTEAFF.